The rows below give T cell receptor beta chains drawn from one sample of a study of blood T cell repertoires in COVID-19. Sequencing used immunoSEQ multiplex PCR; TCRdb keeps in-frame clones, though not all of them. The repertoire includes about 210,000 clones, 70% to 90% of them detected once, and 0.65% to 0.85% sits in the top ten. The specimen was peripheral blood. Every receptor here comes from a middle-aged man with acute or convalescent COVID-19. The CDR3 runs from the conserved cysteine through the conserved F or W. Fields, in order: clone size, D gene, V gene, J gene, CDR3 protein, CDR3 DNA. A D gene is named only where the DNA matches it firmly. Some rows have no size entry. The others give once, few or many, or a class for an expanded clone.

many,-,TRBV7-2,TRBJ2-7,CASSLGAGPYEQYF,TGTGCCAGCAGCTTAGGTGCGGGGCCGTACGAGCAGTACTTC
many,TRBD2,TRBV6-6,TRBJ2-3,CASSRIPGQGTSGRRGTQYF,TGTGCCAGCAGCAGGATACCGGGACAGGGGACTAGCGGGAGAAGAGGTACGCAGTATTTT
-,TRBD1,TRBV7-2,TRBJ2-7,CASSSRQGAYYEQYF,TGTGCCAGCAGCTCCCGACAGGGAGCTTACTACGAGCAGTACTTC
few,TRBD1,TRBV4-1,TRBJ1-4,CASSLTGGQNEKLFF,TGCGCCAGCAGCCTTACAGGGGGCCAAAATGAAAAACTGTTTTTT
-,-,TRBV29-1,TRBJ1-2,CSVGAGVGYTF,TGCAGCGTTGGGGCAGGGGTTGGCTACACCTTC
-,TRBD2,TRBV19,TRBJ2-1,CASSIWTSGGHEQFF,TGTGCCAGTAGTATTTGGACTAGCGGGGGCCATGAGCAGTTCTTC
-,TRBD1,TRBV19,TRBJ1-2,CASSTTGQGSDGYTF,TGTGCCAGTAGTACAACGGGACAGGGGAGCGATGGCTACACCTTC
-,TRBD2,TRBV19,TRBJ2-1,CASSEPGLAGYNEQFF,TGTGCCAGTAGTGAGCCGGGACTAGCGGGGTACAATGAGCAGTTCTTC
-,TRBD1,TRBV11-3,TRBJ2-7,CASSPLTGYEQYF,TGTGCCAGCAGCCCCTTGACAGGGTACGAGCAGTACTTC
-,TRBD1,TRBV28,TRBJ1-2,CASSLGTGPYYGYTF,TGTGCCAGCAGTTTGGGGACAGGGCCTTACTATGGCTACACCTTC
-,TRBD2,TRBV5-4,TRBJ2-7,CASSRPPGLAGGYSYEQYF,TGTGCCAGCAGCCGACCGCCGGGACTAGCGGGAGGGTACTCCTACGAGCAGTACTTC
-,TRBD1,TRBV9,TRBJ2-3,CASSAPGQTTRGTDTQYF,TGTGCCAGCAGCGCTCCGGGACAGACGACCCGGGGCACAGATACGCAGTATTTT
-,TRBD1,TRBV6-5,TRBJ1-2,CATDAQGGLYGYTF,TGTGCCACCGATGCACAGGGGGGTCTGTATGGCTACACCTTC
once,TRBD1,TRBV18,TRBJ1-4,CASSPDRTGEKLFF,TGTGCCAGCTCACCGGACAGGACCGGCGAAAAACTGTTTTTT
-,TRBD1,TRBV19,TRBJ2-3,CASSIGTGLPDTQYF,TGTGCCAGTAGTATAGGGACAGGGCTCCCAGATACGCAGTATTTT
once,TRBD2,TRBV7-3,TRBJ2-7,CASSSWGGDDEQYF,TGTGCCAGCAGCTCCTGGGGAGGGGACGACGAGCAGTACTTC
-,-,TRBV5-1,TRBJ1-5,CASSLDGLWNQPQHF,TGCGCCAGCAGCTTGGACGGGTTGTGGAATCAGCCCCAGCATTTT
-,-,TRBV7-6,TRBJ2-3,CASGTWDTQYF,TGTGCCAGCGGGACTTGGGATACGCAGTATTTT
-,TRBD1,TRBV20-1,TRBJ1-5,CSASRQGGNQPQHF,TGCAGTGCTAGTAGGCAGGGGGGCAATCAGCCCCAGCATTTT
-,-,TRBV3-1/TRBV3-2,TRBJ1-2,CASSHGGGYGYTF,TGTGCCAGCAGCCATGGGGGAGGCTATGGCTACACCTTC
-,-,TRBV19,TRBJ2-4,CASSPGRARAKNIQYF,TGTGCCAGTAGTCCCGGCAGGGCCAGAGCCAAAAACATTCAGTACTTC
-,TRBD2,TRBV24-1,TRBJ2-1,CATGLAGGHEQFF,TGTGCCACTGGACTAGCGGGAGGACATGAGCAGTTCTTC
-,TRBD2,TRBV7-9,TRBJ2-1,CASSPRGLAGGMNEQFF,TGTGCCAGCAGCCCGAGGGGACTAGCGGGAGGGATGAATGAGCAGTTCTTC
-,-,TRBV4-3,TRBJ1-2,CASSTSTLTGPLNYGYTF,TGCGCCAGCAGCACAAGCACTCTCACAGGGCCCCTTAACTATGGCTACACCTTC
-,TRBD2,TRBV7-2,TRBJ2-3,CASSLGGGLAGSDTQYF,TGTGCCAGCAGCTTAGGGGGGGGACTAGCGGGATCGGATACGCAGTATTTT
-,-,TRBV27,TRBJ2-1,CASSSLYPTGPKGDEQFF,TGTGCCAGCAGTTCCCTATATCCGACAGGACCCAAGGGGGATGAGCAGTTCTTC
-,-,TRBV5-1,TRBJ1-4,CASSLRWGDEKLFF,TGCGCCAGCAGCCTACGATGGGGCGACGAAAAACTGTTTTTT
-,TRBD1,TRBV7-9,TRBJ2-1,CASSRPRDSYNEQFF,TGTGCCAGCAGCCGTCCTAGGGACAGCTACAATGAGCAGTTCTTC
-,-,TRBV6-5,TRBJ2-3,CASSSSTAGTQYF,TGTGCCAGCAGTTCGTCGACTGCTGGTACGCAGTATTTT
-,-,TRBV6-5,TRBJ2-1,CASRPSLATHNEQFF,TGTGCCAGCAGGCCATCTCTAGCCACCCACAATGAGCAGTTCTTC
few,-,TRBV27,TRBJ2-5,CASSWTYQETQYF,TGTGCCAGCAGTTGGACTTACCAAGAGACCCAGTACTTC
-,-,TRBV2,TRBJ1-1,CASSVNRNTEAFF,TGTGCCAGCAGTGTGAACAGGAACACTGAAGCTTTCTTT
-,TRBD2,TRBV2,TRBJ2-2,CASSGGLAGGGELFF,TGTGCCAGCAGTGGGGGACTAGCGGGAGGCGGGGAGCTGTTTTTT
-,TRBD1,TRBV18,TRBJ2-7,CASSPGQGTSYEQYF,TGTGCCAGCTCACCGGGACAGGGGACCTCCTACGAGCAGTACTTC
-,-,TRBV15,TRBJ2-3,CATSRGFGGFGTDTQYF,TGTGCCACCAGCAGAGGGTTCGGAGGCTTTGGCACAGATACGCAGTATTTT
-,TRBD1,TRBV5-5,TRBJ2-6,CASSSRQGPPGANVLTF,TGTGCCAGCAGCTCCCGACAGGGGCCCCCTGGGGCCAACGTCCTGACTTTC
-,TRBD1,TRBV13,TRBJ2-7,CASRLTGAYEQYF,TGTGCCAGCAGGCTTACAGGGGCCTACGAGCAGTACTTC
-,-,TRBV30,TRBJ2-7,CAWSVSGDEQYF,TGTGCCTGGAGTGTATCGGGGGACGAGCAGTACTTC
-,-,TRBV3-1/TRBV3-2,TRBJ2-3,CASSQDPKDFTDTQYF,TGTGCCAGCAGCCAAGATCCGAAGGACTTCACAGATACGCAGTATTTT
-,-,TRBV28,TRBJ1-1,CASSQPRLNTEAFF,TGTGCCAGCAGTCAACCCAGGCTGAACACTGAAGCTTTCTTT
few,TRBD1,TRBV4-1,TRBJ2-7,CASSQDWDREREQYF,TGCGCCAGCAGCCAAGATTGGGACAGGGAGCGTGAGCAGTACTTC
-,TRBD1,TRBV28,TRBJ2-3,CASSLGQGVDTQYF,TGTGCCAGCAGTTTGGGACAGGGAGTGGATACGCAGTATTTT
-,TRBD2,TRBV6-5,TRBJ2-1,CASSYSGSSYNEQFF,TGTGCCAGCAGTTACAGCGGGAGCTCCTACAATGAGCAGTTCTTC
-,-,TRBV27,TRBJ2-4,CASSRGHKNIQYF,TGTGCCAGCAGTAGGGGACATAAAAACATTCAGTACTTC
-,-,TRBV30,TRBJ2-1,CAWSVGGSEQFF,TGTGCCTGGAGCGTTGGAGGGAGTGAGCAGTTCTTC